What follows is one TCR beta chain and its context. The specificity of this receptor is unknown. Base qualities are not provided; no much larger clone lies one nucleotide away. Library generation was performed with the immunoSEQ multiplex PCR assay. TCRdb mirrors the immuneACCESS table, restricted to in-frame sequences. Some clones are absent from its copies; in checked studies, under half trace to an unresolved V gene, and the reason for the others is unknown. Present in this sample are about 69,000 clones, 91% of which were seen just once. Around 0.3% of the sample lies in the top ten. These data originate in a study of T cell changes during pregnancy in multiple sclerosis (dated by TCRdb to about 2019). Background on the whole study: In women with multiple sclerosis, the researchers looked at how the T cell repertoire shifted as pregnancy progressed.

This material consisted of CD4+ T cells from peripheral blood mononuclear cells, taken in the third trimester of pregnancy. This sequence originates from a female donor in good health, enrolled as a control in a pregnancy study.

The sequence in DNA is TGTGCCAGCAGCTTATCACTCTCGAACACTGAAGCTTTCTTT. Translated, it reads CASSLSLSNTEAFF. The receptor chain draws on TRBV7-2 and TRBJ1-1; no D gene can be assigned with confidence. Trimming takes 2 bases from V and 1 base from J, and the germline ends sit 8 bases apart. The CDR3, cysteine through phenylalanine, is 14 amino acids long. Only the CDR3 DNA is retained, 42 bases long and in frame from the first base. From the germline V gene, CDR1 is SGHTA and CDR2 is FQGNSA.